This T cell receptor (beta chain) was observed in a study of T cell responses to AZD1222 COVID-19 vaccine. Combined were second doses at about 4 or about 12 weeks. Points from the study as a whole: Researchers took repertoire samples only after the peak T cell response had come. Vaccine-associated CD4 TCRs spanned spike, dominant at 160-218 and 743-854. White British people made up most donors, females outnumbered males, and clonal diversity was possibly underestimated.

In regard to this clone: The antigen is not known.

Between the trimmed V and J ends, which lost 8 bases and 3 bases, there was a span of 13 bases. The CDR3 extends over 13 amino acids. CDR1 and CDR2 (germline): LNHDA, SQIVND (reference sequence). Only in-frame clones appear in the TCRdb table, and some are missing; sequencing was by immunoSEQ multiplex PCR. The data show approximately 130,000 clones, roughly 88% seen once. This sample comprised peripheral blood, obtained 28 days after the second AZD1222 dose. This sequence was found in an adult who received the AZD1222 COVID-19 vaccine. This chain links TRBV19 with TRBJ1-2; possibly TRBD1 for D (5 bases). The CDR3 spells CASRRDLDYGYTF. CDR3 nucleotide sequence: TGTGCCAGTCGCCGGGACCTAGACTATGGCTACACCTTC.